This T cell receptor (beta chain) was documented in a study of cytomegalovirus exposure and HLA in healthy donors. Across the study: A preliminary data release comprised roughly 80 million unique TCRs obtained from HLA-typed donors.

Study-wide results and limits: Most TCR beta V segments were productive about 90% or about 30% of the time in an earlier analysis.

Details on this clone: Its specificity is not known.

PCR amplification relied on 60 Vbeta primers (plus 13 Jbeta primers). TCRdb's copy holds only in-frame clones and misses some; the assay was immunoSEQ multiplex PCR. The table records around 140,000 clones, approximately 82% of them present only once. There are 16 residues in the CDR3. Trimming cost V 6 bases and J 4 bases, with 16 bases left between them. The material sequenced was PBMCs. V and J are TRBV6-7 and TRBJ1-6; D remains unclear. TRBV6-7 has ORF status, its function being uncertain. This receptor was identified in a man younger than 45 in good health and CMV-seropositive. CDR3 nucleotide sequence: TGTGCCAGCAGCTACCGTTGCCTAGGATATAATTCACCCCTCCACTTT. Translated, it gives CASSYRCLGYNSPLHF.